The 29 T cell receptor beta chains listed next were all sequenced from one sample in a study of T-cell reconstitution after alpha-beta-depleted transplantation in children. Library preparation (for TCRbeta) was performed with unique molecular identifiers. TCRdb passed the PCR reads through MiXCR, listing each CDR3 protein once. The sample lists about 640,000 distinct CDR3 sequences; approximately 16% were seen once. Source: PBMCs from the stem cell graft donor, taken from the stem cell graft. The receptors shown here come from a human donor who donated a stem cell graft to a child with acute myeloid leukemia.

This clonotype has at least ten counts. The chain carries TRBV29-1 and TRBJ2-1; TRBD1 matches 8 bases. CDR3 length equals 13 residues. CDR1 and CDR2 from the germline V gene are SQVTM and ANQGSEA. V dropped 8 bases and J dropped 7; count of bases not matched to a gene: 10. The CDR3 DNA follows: TGCAGCATCGGACAGGGACCTCAAAATGAGCAGTTCTTC. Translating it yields CSIGQGPQNEQFF.

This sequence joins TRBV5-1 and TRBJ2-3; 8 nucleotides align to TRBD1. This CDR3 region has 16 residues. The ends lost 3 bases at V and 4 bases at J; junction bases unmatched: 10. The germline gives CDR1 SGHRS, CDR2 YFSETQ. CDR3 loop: CASSSPPGTGSDTQYF. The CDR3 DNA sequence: TGCGCCAGCAGCTCCCCCCCCGGGACAGGTTCAGATACGCAGTATTTT.

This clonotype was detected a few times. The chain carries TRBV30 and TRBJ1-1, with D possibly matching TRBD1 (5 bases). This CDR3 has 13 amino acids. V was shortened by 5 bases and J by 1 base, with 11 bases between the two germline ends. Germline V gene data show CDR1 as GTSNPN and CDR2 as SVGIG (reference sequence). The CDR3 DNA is TGTGCCTGGTTCCGGGGCCAGAACACTGAAGCTTTCTTT. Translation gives CAWFRGQNTEAFF.

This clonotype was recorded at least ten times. The CDR3 reads CSATGGGLDTQYF. As DNA, the CDR3 is TGCAGTGCGACAGGGGGGGGGCTGGATACGCAGTATTTT. The chain employs TRBV20-1 and TRBJ2-3; TRBD1 matches at 9 bases. The CDR3 has 13 amino acids. Losses at the gene ends were 6 bases for V and 6 bases for J; bases not matched to a gene: 7. Germline assignment: CDR1 DFQATT and CDR2 SNEGSKA (reference sequence).

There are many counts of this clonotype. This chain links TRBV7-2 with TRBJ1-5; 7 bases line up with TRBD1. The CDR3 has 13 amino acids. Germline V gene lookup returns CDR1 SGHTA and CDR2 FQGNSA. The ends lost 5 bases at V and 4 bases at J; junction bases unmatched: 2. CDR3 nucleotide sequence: TGTGCCAGCAGCATACAGGGGAATCAGCCCCAGCATTTT. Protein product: CASSIQGNQPQHF.

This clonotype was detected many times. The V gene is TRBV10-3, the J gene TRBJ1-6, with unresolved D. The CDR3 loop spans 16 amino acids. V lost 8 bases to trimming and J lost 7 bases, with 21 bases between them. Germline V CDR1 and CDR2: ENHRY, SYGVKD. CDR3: CAIGSLPQTENSPLHF. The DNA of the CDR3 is TGTGCCATCGGTTCCCTGCCGCAGACGGAGAATTCACCCCTCCACTTT.

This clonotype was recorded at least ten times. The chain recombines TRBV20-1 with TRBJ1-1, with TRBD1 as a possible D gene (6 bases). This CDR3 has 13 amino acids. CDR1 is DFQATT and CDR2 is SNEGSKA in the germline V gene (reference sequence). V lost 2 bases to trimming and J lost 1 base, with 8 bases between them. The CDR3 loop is CSARTGQNTEAFF. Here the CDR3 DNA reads TGCAGTGCTAGAACAGGGCAGAACACTGAAGCTTTCTTT.

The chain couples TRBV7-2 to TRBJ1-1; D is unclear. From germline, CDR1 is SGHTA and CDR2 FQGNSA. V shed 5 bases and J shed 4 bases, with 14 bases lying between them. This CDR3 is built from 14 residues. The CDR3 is CASSPLRWGTEAFF. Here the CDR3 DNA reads TGTGCCAGCAGCCCCCTTAGGTGGGGCACTGAAGCTTTCTTT.

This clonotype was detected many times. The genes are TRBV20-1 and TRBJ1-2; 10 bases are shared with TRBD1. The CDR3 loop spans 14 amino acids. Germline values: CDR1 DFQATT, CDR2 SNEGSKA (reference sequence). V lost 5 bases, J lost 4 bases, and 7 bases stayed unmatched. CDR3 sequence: CSASGTGVGYGYTF. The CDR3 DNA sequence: TGCAGTGCTTCCGGGACAGGGGTCGGCTATGGCTACACCTTC.

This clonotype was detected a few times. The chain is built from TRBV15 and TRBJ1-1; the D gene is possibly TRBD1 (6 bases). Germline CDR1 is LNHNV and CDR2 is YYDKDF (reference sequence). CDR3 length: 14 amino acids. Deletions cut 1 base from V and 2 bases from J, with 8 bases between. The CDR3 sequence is CATSRVGGNTEAFF. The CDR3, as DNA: TGTGCCACCAGCAGAGTAGGGGGAAACACTGAAGCTTTCTTT.

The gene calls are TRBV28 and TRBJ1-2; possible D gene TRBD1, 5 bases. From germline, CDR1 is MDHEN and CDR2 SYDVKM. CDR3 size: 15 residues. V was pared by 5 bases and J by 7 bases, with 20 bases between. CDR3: CASSPAGGLRFGYTF. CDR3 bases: TGTGCCAGCAGTCCCGCGGGGGGTCTACGCTTTGGCTACACCTTC.

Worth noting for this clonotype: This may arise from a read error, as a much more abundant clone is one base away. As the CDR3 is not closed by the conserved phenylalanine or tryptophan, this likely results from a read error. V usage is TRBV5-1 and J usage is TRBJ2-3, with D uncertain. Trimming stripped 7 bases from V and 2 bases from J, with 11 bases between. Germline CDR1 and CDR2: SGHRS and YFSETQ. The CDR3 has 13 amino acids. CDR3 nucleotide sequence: TGCGCCAGCGGTAGACGGTTCACAGATACGCAGTATATT. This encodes CASGRRFTDTQYI.

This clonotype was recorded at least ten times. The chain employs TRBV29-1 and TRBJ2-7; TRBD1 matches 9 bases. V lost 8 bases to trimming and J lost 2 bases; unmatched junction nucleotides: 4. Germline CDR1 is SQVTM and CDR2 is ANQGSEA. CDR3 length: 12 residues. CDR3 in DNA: TGCAGCATCCGGGACAGGGCCTACGAGCAGTACTTC. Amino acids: CSIRDRAYEQYF.

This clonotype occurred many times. In nucleotides, the CDR3 is TGCAGTGCTAGTCCGGGCCCAACGGGTGCTGAAGCTTTCTTT. It yields the protein CSASPGPTGAEAFF. V gene TRBV20-1 combines with J gene TRBJ1-1; D call uncertain. V was pared by 3 bases and J by 6 bases, with 17 bases between. From germline, CDR1 is DFQATT and CDR2 SNEGSKA (reference sequence). CDR3 size: 14 residues.

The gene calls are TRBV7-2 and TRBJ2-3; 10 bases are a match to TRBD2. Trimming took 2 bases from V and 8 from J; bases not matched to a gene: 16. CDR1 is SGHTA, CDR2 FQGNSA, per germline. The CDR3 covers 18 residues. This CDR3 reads CASSLSPPAGLAGATQYF. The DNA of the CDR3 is TGTGCCAGCAGCTTATCCCCACCGGCCGGTCTAGCGGGGGCTACGCAGTATTTT.

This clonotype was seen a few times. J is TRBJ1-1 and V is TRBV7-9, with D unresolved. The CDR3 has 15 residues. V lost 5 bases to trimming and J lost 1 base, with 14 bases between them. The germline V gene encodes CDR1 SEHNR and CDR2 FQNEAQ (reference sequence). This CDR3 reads CASSPPRAANTEAFF. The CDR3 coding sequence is TGTGCCAGCAGCCCCCCTAGGGCAGCGAACACTGAAGCTTTCTTT.

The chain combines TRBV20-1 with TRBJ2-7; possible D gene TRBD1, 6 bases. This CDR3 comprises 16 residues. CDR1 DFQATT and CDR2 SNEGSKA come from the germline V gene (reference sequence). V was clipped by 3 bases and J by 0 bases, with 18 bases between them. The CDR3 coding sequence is TGCAGTGCTAGTCCCTCCAGGGGAAGGTCCTCCTACGAGCAGTACTTC. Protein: CSASPSRGRSSYEQYF.

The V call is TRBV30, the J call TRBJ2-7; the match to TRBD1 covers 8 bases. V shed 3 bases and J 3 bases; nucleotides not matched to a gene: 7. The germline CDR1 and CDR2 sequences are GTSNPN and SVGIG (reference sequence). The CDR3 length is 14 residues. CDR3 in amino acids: CAWSYDRGLYEQYF. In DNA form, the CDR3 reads TGTGCCTGGAGCTACGACAGGGGACTCTACGAGCAGTACTTC. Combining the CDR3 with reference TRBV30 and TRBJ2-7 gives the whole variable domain SQTIHQWPATLVQPVGSPLSLECTVEGTSNPNLYWYRQAAGRGLQLLFYSVGIGQISSEVPQNLSASRPQDRQFILSSKKLLLSDSGFYLCAWSYDRGLYEQYFGPGTRLTVT.

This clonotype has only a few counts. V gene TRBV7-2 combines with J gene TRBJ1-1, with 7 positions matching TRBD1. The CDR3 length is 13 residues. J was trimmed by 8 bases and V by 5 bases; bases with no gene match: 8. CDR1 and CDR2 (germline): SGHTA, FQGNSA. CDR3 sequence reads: CASSPLQGMEAFF. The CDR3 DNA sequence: TGTGCCAGCAGCCCTCTACAGGGGATGGAAGCTTTCTTT.

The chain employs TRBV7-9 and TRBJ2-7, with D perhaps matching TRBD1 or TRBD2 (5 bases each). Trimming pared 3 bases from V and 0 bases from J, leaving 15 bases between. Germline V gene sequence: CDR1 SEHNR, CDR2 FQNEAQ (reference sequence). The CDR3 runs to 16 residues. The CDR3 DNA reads TGTGCCAGCAGCTTTACCGGGGCAGCGAGCTCCTACGAGCAGTACTTC. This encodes CASSFTGAASSYEQYF.

CDR3 bases: TGCGCCAGCAGCGTAGGCTCGGCTCGGGGCAACAATGAGCAGTTCTTC. Protein product: CASSVGSARGNNEQFF. The chain carries TRBV5-1 and TRBJ2-1; D possibly matches TRBD1 or TRBD2 (5 bases each). Per the germline V gene, CDR1 is SGHRS and CDR2 is YFSETQ. Between the trimmed V and J ends, which lost 4 bases and 5 bases, there was a span of 19 bases. The CDR3 has 16 amino acids.

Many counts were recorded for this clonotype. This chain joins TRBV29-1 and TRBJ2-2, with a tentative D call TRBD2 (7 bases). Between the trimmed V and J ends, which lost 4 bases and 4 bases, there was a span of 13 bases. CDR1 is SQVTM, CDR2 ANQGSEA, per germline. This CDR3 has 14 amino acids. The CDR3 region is CSVAGGEGTGELFF. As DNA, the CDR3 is TGCAGCGTTGCGGGGGGCGAGGGCACCGGGGAGCTGTTTTTT.

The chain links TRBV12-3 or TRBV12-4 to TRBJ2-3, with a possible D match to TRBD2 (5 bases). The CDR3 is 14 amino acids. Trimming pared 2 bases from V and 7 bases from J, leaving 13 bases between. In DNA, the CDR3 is TGTGCCAGCAGTTTACCCGGGAAGACAAATACGCAGTATTTT. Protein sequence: CASSLPGKTNTQYF.

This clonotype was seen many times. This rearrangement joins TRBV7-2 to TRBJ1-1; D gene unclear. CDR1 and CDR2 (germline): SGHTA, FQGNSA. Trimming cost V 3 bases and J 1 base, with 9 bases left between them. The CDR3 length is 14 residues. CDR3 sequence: CASSFPAGNTEAFF. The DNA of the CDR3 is TGTGCCAGCAGCTTTCCGGCCGGGAACACTGAAGCTTTCTTT. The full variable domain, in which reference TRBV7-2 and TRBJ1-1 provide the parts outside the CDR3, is GAGVSQSPSNKVTEKGKDVELRCDPISGHTALYWYRQSLGQGLEFLIYFQGNSAPDKSGLPSDRFSAERTGGSVSTLTIQRTQQEDSAVYLCASSFPAGNTEAFFGQGTRLTVV.

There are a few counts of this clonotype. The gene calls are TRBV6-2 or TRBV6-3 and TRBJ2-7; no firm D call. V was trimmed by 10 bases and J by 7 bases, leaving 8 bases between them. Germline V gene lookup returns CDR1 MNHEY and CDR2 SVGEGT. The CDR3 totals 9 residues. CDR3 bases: TGTGCCACCTCGACGGAGCAGTACTTC. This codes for CATSTEQYF.

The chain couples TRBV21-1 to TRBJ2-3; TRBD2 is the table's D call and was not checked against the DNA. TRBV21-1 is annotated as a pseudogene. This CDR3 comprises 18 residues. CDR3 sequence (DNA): TGTGCCAGCAGCTGCCGGACTAGCGGGGGGGCCGTCACAGATACGCAGTATTTT. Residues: CASSCRTSGGAVTDTQYF.

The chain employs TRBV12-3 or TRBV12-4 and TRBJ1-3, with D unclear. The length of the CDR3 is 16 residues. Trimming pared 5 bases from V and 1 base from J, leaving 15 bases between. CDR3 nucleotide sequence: TGTGCCAGCAGTGAGACGGGCGGGAATTCTGGAAACACCATATATTTT. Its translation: CASSETGGNSGNTIYF.

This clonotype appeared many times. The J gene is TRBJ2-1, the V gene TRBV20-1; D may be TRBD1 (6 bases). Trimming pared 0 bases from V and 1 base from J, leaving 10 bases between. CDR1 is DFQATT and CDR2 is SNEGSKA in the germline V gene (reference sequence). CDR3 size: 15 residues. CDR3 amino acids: CSARDSRGSYNEQFF. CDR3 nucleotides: TGCAGTGCTAGAGATTCGAGGGGGTCCTACAATGAGCAGTTCTTC.

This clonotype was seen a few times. CDR3 bases: TGTGCCACCAGCCGGGGACAGATCCAGGAGACCCAGTACTTC. Translating gives CATSRGQIQETQYF. The chain employs TRBV15 and TRBJ2-5; 7 bases line up with TRBD1. Germline V gene sequence: CDR1 LNHNV, CDR2 YYDKDF (reference sequence). J lost 5 bases, V lost 5 bases, and 8 bases had no gene match. The CDR3 is made up of 14 amino acids.